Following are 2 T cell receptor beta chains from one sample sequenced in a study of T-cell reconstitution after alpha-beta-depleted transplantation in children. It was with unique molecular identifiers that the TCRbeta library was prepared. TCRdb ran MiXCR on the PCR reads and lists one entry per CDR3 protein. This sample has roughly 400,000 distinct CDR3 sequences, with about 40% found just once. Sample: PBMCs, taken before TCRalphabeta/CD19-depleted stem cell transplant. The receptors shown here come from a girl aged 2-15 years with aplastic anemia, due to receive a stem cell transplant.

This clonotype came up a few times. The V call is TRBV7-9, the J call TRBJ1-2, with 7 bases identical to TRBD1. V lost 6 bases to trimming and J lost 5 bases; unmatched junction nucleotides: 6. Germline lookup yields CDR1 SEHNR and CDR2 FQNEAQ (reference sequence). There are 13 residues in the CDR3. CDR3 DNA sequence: TGTGCCAGCAGGTCGGGACAGCCTTATGGCTACACCTTC. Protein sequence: CASRSGQPYGYTF.

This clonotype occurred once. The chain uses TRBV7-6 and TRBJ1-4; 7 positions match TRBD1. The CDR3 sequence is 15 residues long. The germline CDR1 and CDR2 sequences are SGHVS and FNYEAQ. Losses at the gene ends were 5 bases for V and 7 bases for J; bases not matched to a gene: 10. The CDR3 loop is CASSPHRGLSEKLFF. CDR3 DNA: TGTGCCAGCAGCCCCCACAGGGGATTAAGTGAAAAACTGTTTTTT.